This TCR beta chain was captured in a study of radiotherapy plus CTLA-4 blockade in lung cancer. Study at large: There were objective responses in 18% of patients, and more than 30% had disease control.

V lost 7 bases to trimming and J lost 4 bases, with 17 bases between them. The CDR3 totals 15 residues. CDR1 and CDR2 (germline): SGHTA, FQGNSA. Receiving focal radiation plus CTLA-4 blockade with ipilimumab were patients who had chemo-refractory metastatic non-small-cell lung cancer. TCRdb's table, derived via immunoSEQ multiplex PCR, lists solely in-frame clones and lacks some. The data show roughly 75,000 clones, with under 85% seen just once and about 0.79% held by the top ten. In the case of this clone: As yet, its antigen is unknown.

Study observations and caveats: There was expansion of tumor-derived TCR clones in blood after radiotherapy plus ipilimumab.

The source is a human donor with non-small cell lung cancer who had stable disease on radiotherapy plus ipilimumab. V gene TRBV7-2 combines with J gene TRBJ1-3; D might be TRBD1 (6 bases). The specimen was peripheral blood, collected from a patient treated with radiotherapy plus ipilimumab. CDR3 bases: TGTGCCAGCACCACTGCCAGCAGGGGCGGAAACACCATATATTTT. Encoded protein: CASTTASRGGNTIYF.